A selection of T cell receptor beta chains follows, all from one sample in a study of shared clonotypes between healthy human individuals. Method: immunoSEQ multiplex PCR; TCRdb's copy keeps in-frame clones and lacks some. The sample contains some 2,000,000 clones, approximately 95% of which appear only once. The sequencing sample was made of naive CD4+ T cells sorted from blood. The origin of the receptors is a man aged 18 to 29 in good health. The CDR3 runs from the conserved cysteine through the conserved F or W. The order of the fields is J gene, clone size, D gene, V gene, CDR3 DNA, CDR3 protein. A D gene is named only where the DNA matches it firmly. Clone size is not always given. Where it is, it says once, few, many or a class for expanded clones.

J: TRBJ2-5; size: NA; D: TRBD2; V: TRBV28; DNA: TGTGCCAGCATCTCCGGGACTAGAGAGACCCAGTACTTC; CDR3: CASISGTRETQYF
J: TRBJ1-1; size: NA; D: NA; V: TRBV10-2; DNA: TGCGCCAGCTCGGAAGCCGAGGCATTAATGAACACTGAAGCTTTCTTT; CDR3: CASSEAEALMNTEAFF
J: TRBJ1-1; size: NA; D: NA; V: TRBV19; DNA: TGTGCCAGTAGTATAGGGGAAGGGATTAAAGCTTTCTTT; CDR3: CASSIGEGIKAFF
J: TRBJ1-2; size: NA; D: NA; V: TRBV6-6; DNA: TGTGCCAGCAGGGCTAACTATGGCTACACCTTC; CDR3: CASRANYGYTF
J: TRBJ1-5; size: NA; D: TRBD1; V: TRBV7-2; DNA: TGTGCCAGCAGCTTAGACAGGGGAGAGCCCCAGCATTTT; CDR3: CASSLDRGEPQHF
J: TRBJ1-3; size: NA; D: NA; V: TRBV6-6; DNA: TGTGCCAGCAGTTACTCGTACAGCTCTGGAAACACCATATATTTT; CDR3: CASSYSYSSGNTIYF
J: TRBJ2-3; size: NA; D: NA; V: TRBV20-1; DNA: TGCAGTGCTATACTCTCCGATACGCAGTATTTT; CDR3: CSAILSDTQYF
J: TRBJ2-7; size: once; D: TRBD1; V: TRBV2; DNA: TGTGCCAGCAGTCGACAGGGTCGTTCCTACGAGCAGTACTTC; CDR3: CASSRQGRSYEQYF
J: TRBJ2-2; size: NA; D: NA; V: TRBV7-2; DNA: TGTGCCAGCAGCTTATCGGGACCCGGGGAGCTGTTTTTT; CDR3: CASSLSGPGELFF
J: TRBJ2-2; size: NA; D: TRBD1; V: TRBV18; DNA: TGTGCCAGCTCGGAACAGGGGATGAGAACCGGGGAGCTGTTTTTT; CDR3: CASSEQGMRTGELFF
J: TRBJ1-1; size: NA; D: NA; V: TRBV11-2; DNA: TGTGCCAGCAGTTATAGAGCCGCCTTTCACACTGAAGCTTTCTTT; CDR3: CASSYRAAFHTEAFF
J: TRBJ1-2; size: NA; D: TRBD1; V: TRBV27; DNA: TGTGCCAGCAGTTTATCGGCAGGGGGCTATGGCTACACCTTC; CDR3: CASSLSAGGYGYTF
J: TRBJ1-2; size: NA; D: NA; V: TRBV5-1; DNA: TGCGCCAGCAGCTCAACCGCGGGGGGCACTAACTATGGCTACACCTTC; CDR3: CASSSTAGGTNYGYTF
J: TRBJ1-2; size: NA; D: NA; V: TRBV2; DNA: TGTGCCAGCAGTGAACATCACAACTCCTATGGCTACACCTTC; CDR3: CASSEHHNSYGYTF
J: TRBJ2-3; size: NA; D: TRBD2; V: TRBV4-1; DNA: TGCGCCAGCAGCCCTTCTAGCGGGGGGACGGATACGCAGTATTTT; CDR3: CASSPSSGGTDTQYF
J: TRBJ2-5; size: NA; D: NA; V: TRBV5-1; DNA: TGCGCCAGCAGCTTTTTGCTAGTACAAGAGACCCAGTACTTC; CDR3: CASSFLLVQETQYF
J: TRBJ2-5; size: once; D: NA; V: TRBV5-1; DNA: TGCGCCAGCAGCTTGGTCAGCGGCCAAGAGACCCAGTACTTC; CDR3: CASSLVSGQETQYF
J: TRBJ2-3; size: NA; D: NA; V: TRBV30; DNA: TGTGCCTGGAGTGTAGAAGGAGGGAACACAGATACGCAGTATTTT; CDR3: CAWSVEGGNTDTQYF
J: TRBJ2-3; size: NA; D: TRBD2; V: TRBV27; DNA: TGTGCCAGCAGTCCCCTTGCCCCTAGTCTAGCGGGAGCAGATACGCAGTATTTT; CDR3: CASSPLAPSLAGADTQYF
J: TRBJ2-5; size: NA; D: TRBD2; V: TRBV28; DNA: TGTGCCAGCACCTTAGCGGGGGGCCGAAAGACCCAGTACTTC; CDR3: CASTLAGGRKTQYF
J: TRBJ1-5; size: NA; D: NA; V: TRBV5-6; DNA: TGTGCCAGCAGCTTGGCCCGGGGATATAGCAATCAGCCCCAGCATTTT; CDR3: CASSLARGYSNQPQHF
J: TRBJ2-2; size: NA; D: NA; V: TRBV13; DNA: TGTGCCAGCCATCGATACTGGACAGAGAACACCGGGGAGCTGTTTTTT; CDR3: CASHRYWTENTGELFF
J: TRBJ1-4; size: NA; D: TRBD1; V: TRBV10-3; DNA: TGTGCCGCATCAGGGGGGGAGGGGGAAAAACTGTTTTTT; CDR3: CAASGGEGEKLFF
J: TRBJ2-7; size: NA; D: NA; V: TRBV7-2; DNA: TGTGCCAGCAGCTTAGCGCGGGAGCAGTACTTC; CDR3: CASSLAREQYF
J: TRBJ1-6; size: NA; D: NA; V: TRBV5-1; DNA: TGCGCCAGCAGCTTGGGAATCAGGGCACCCCTCCACTTT; CDR3: CASSLGIRAPLHF